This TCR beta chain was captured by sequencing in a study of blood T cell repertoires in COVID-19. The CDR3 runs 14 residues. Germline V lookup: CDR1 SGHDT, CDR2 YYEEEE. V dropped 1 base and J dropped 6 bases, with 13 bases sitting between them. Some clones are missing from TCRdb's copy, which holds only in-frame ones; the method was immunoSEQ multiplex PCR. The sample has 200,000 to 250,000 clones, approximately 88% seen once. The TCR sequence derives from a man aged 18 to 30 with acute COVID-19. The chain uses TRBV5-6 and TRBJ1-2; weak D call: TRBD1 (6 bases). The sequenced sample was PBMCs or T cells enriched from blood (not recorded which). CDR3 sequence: CASSLLGQGHGYTF. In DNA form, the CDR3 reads TGTGCCAGCAGCTTGTTGGGCCAGGGGCATGGCTACACCTTC.